The rows below give T cell receptor beta chains drawn from one sample of a study of blood T cell repertoires in COVID-19. The method was immunoSEQ multiplex PCR; TCRdb's version includes in-frame clones alone and lacks a portion of them. The sample holds roughly 300,000 clones, just over 85% seen once. Source material: PBMCs or T cells enriched from blood (not recorded which). These receptors were taken from a woman between 40 and 55 years old with acute COVID-19. The CDR3 runs from the conserved cysteine through the conserved F or W. D genes are given only for firm matches.

>TRBD1|TRBV27|TRBJ2-2
CASGLTGTGNSGELFF
>-|TRBV5-1|TRBJ2-5
CASSFGAGGQETQYF
>TRBD2|TRBV19|TRBJ2-2
CASSTGAGVKGGELFF
>TRBD1|TRBV4-3|TRBJ1-5
CASSQDRGDSSNQPQHF
>-|TRBV5-1|TRBJ2-7
CASSSQGGSSYEQYF
>-|TRBV28|TRBJ1-5
CASSLGGPQPQHF
>TRBD1|TRBV14|TRBJ2-7
CASSGFRPGQEAPMGEQYF
>-|TRBV19|TRBJ1-2
CASIPRGGASLTYTF
>TRBD2|TRBV5-4|TRBJ2-7
CASSLETSGSYEQYF
>TRBD1|TRBV18|TRBJ1-1
CASSPPRMTGGTEAFF
>-|TRBV19|TRBJ2-1
CASSIQTGSYNEQFF
>TRBD1|TRBV7-8|TRBJ1-4
CASSLARDRRATNEKLFF
>TRBD1|TRBV7-9|TRBJ2-7
CASSREVGTGAYEQYF
>-|TRBV19|TRBJ2-3
CASSSGGIETDTQYF
>-|TRBV12-5|TRBJ1-1
CASSLGGRSEAFF
>-|TRBV7-9|TRBJ2-2
CASSRFDTGELFF
>-|TRBV9|TRBJ1-5
CASSESIADQPQHF
>TRBD2|TRBV5-1|TRBJ2-7
CASTGLAGGSYEQYF
>TRBD2|TRBV6-2/TRBV6-3|TRBJ2-1
CASSYSEAGGPRNEQFF
>-|TRBV15|TRBJ1-2
CATSDRDRRAYTF
>-|TRBV5-6|TRBJ2-5
CASSFGQEHGGTQYF
>-|TRBV11-3|TRBJ2-2
CASSLEPSRFLGELFF
>-|TRBV12-3/TRBV12-4|TRBJ1-3
CASSEQAGNTIYF
>-|TRBV19|TRBJ1-1
CASSKGRGSTGNTEAFF
>-|TRBV2|TRBJ2-7
CASSGLVGEQYF
>-|TRBV5-6|TRBJ2-7
CASSLLASGDSFSYEQYF
>TRBD1|TRBV19|TRBJ1-5
CASSRDTGGAWQPQHF
>TRBD2|TRBV4-3|TRBJ2-1
CASRPSSGGYNEQFF
>-|TRBV5-1|TRBJ2-7
CASSLARGAVGEQYF
>-|TRBV4-3|TRBJ2-2
CASSQLHLTTGNTGELFF
>TRBD1|TRBV4-1|TRBJ1-2
CASSQPRQGTNYGYTF
>-|TRBV7-2|TRBJ1-6
CASSLVISYNSPLHF
>-|TRBV5-5|TRBJ1-2
CASSPLPGGDVGYGYTF
>-|TRBV7-9|TRBJ1-1
CASSLVAGLAITEAFF
>TRBD2|TRBV5-1|TRBJ2-2
CASSNGQTYLAGTNTGELFF
>-|TRBV11-2|TRBJ1-5
CASSLDTRDYSNQPQHF
>TRBD1|TRBV5-1|TRBJ1-3
CASSLSGGSPIGNTIYF
>-|TRBV20-1|TRBJ1-1
CSALKNTEAFF
>TRBD1|TRBV25-1|TRBJ1-3
CASSQTGLSSGNTIYF
>-|TRBV20-1|TRBJ1-6
CSASVRATTNSPLHF
>-|TRBV5-1|TRBJ1-1
CASSLEADMNTEAFF
>TRBD1|TRBV18|TRBJ1-2
CASSPDRGVGYTF
>-|TRBV7-2|TRBJ1-1
CASSYLSPGTLGTEAFF
>TRBD2|TRBV6-2/TRBV6-3|TRBJ2-7
CASSPELAGTSEQYF
>TRBD1|TRBV19|TRBJ1-1
CASQPPGTGNTEAFF
>TRBD1|TRBV15|TRBJ1-2
CATSRAPGTGGDSDYGYTF
>TRBD2|TRBV6-4|TRBJ2-1
CASSVEASGTSGEQFF
>TRBD1|TRBV6-5|TRBJ1-4
CASSRQGRNEKLFF
>-|TRBV4-3|TRBJ1-4
CASSQDLFGGEKLFF
>-|TRBV4-2|TRBJ1-4
CASSQDIGQGGEKLFF
>TRBD2|TRBV3-1/TRBV3-2|TRBJ2-1
CASSQGLAGYNEQFF
>TRBD2|TRBV6-5|TRBJ2-7
CASSSSGTQSYEQYF
>TRBD1|TRBV28|TRBJ1-2
CASSYTGGVYYGYTF
>TRBD1|TRBV18|TRBJ2-1
CASPNNTGGNEQFF
>TRBD2|TRBV11-3|TRBJ2-1
CASSSGLAGTNEQFF
>-|TRBV15|TRBJ2-4
CATSREGGQLAKNIQYF
>TRBD2|TRBV6-5|TRBJ2-3
CASRDSGRAGDTQYF
>-|TRBV27|TRBJ2-1
CASSLLGRWEPGDEQFF
>-|TRBV18|TRBJ1-5
CASSPETAYNQPQHF
>TRBD2|TRBV7-6|TRBJ2-7
CASSFGSRGVNEQYF